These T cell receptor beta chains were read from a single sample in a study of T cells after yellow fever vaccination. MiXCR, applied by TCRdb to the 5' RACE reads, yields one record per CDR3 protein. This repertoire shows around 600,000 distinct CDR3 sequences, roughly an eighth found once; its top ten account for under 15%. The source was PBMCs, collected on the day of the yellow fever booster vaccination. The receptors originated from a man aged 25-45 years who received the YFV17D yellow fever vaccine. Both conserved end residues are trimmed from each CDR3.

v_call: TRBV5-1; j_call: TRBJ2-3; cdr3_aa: ASSPGTDTDTQY
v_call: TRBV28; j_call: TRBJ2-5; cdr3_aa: ASSSPTGRVETQY
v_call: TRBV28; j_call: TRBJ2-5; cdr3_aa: ASSLISTSGREEETQY
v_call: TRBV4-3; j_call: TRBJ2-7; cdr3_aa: ASSQELAGTTYEQY
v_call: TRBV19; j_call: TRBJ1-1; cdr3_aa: ASSIRLGWAEAF
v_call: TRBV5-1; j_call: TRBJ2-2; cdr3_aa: ASSLGSDELF
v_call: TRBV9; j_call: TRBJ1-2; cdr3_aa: ASSAGHQIPYGYT
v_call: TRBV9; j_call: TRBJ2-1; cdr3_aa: ASSATELGQTEQF
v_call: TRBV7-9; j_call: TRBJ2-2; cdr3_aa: ASSRRQGVDTGVLF
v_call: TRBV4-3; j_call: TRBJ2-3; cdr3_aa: ASSQVAPTDTQY
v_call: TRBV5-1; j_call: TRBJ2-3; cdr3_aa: ASGETVRDTQY
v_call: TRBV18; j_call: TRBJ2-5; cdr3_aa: ASSAPSLATQETQY
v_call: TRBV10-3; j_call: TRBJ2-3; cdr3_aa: AISALADTDTQY
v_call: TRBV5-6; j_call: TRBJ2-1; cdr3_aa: ASRRQGSYNEQF
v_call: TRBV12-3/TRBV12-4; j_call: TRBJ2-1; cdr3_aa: AASSSVEQF
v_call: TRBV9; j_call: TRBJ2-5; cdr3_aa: ASSSQGGVETQY
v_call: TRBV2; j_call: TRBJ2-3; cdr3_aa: ASSESGLVADTQY
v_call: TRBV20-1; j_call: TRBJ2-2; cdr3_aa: SARLTGELF
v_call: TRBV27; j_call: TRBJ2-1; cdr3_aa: AISGNRPKNEQF
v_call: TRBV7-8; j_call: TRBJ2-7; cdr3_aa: ASRYTGSSGRNSYEQY
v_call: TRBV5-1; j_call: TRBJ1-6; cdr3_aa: ASSIETGVNSPLH
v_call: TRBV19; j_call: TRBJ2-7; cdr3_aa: ASSTDGITYEQY
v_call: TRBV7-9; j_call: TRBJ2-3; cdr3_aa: ASSSWGRADTQY
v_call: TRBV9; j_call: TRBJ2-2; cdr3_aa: ASTTLQGSYPNTGELF
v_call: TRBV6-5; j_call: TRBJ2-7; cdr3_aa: ASSSPGHPYEQY
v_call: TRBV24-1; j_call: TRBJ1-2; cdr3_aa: ATSGEPRYGYT